This T cell receptor (beta chain) was profiled in a study of T cell responses to AZD1222 COVID-19 vaccine. Notes on the study in general: Baseline serostatus was positive in only five to seven AZD1222 recipients. In all cases, repertoires were sampled only after the peak T cell response. White British people made up most donors, females outnumbered males, and clonal diversity was possibly underestimated.

A note on this clone: Antigen: not known.

Only in-frame clones appear in the TCRdb table, and some are missing; sequencing was by immunoSEQ multiplex PCR. The table has roughly 100,000 clones, around 90% seen once; the top ten hold 5% to 6%. Per the germline V gene, CDR1 is LNHNV and CDR2 is YYDKDF (reference sequence). V gave up 4 bases and J gave up 8 bases, with 23 bases separating them. The CDR3 has 17 residues. Source: peripheral blood, taken on day 0 of AZD1222 vaccination. This rearrangement joins TRBV15 to TRBJ2-2; perhaps D is TRBD1 or TRBD2 (7 bases each). The receptor comes from an adult in good health. Here the CDR3 DNA reads TGTGCCACCAGCAAAGCCCCAGGGGGGGGGTTTGTTGGGGAGCTGTTTTTT. Its translation: CATSKAPGGGFVGELFF.